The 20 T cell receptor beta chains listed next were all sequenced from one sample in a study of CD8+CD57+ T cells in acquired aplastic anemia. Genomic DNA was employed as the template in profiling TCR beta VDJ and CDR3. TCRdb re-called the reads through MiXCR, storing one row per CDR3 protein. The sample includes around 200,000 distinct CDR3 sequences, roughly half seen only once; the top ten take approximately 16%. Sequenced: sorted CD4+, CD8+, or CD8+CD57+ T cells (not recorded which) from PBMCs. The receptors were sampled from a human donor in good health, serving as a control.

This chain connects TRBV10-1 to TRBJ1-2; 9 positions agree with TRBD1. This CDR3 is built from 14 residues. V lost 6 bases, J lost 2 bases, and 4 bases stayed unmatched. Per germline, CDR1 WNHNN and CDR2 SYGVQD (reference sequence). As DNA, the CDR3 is TGCGCCAGCAGCTGGACAGGGGAAAACTATGGCTACACCTTC. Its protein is CASSWTGENYGYTF.

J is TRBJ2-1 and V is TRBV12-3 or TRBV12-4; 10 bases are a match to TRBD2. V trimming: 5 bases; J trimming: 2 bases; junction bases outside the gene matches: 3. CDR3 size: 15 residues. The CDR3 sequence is CASSPSGGAYNEQFF. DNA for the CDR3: TGTGCCAGCAGTCCAAGCGGGGGGGCCTACAATGAGCAGTTCTTC.

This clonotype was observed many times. The CDR3 DNA sequence: TGCGCCAGCAGCTTGGTGGGGACAGGGCATGCGGGGGGTGAGCAGTTCTTC. This translates into CASSLVGTGHAGGEQFF. The V call is TRBV5-1, the J call TRBJ2-1, with D possibly being TRBD1 (9 bases). The CDR3 loop spans 17 amino acids. Germline values: CDR1 SGHRS, CDR2 YFSETQ. Trimming took 0 bases from V and 9 from J, leaving 22 bases between them. The full variable domain, in which reference TRBV5-1 and TRBJ2-1 provide the parts outside the CDR3, is KAGVTQTPRYLIKTRGQQVTLSCSPISGHRSVSWYQQTPGQGLQFLFEYFSETQRNKGNFPGRFSGRQFSNSRSEMNVSTLELGDSALYLCASSLVGTGHAGGEQFFGPGTRLTVL.

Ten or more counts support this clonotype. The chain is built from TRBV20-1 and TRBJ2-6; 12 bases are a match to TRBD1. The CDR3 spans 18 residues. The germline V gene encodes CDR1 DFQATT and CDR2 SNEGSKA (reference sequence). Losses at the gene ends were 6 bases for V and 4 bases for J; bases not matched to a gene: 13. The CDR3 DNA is TGCAGTGCGAGTCTATGGGACAGGGGGCTAACAGGGGCCAACGTCCTGACTTTC. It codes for CSASLWDRGLTGANVLTF.

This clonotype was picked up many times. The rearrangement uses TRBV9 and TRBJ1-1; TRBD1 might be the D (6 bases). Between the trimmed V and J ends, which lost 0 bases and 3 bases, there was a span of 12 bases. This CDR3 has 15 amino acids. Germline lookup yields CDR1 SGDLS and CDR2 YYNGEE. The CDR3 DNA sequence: TGTGCCAGCAGCGTAGCGGGGGGCTGGGACACTGAAGCTTTCTTT. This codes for CASSVAGGWDTEAFF.

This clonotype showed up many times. The CDR3 coding sequence is TGCAGTGCTAGAGTTTTTGGCAGGGCTACCTACGAGCAGTACTTC. As protein: CSARVFGRATYEQYF. The rearrangement uses TRBV20-1 and TRBJ2-7, with D possibly being TRBD1 (5 bases). Deletions cut 1 base from V and 2 bases from J, with 15 bases between. This CDR3 has 15 amino acids. In germline, CDR1 is DFQATT, CDR2 SNEGSKA (reference sequence).

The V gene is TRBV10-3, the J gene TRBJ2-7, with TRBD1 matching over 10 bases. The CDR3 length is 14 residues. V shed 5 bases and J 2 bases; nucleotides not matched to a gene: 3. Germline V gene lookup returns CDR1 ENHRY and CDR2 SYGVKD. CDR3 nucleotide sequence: TGTGCCATCAGTCTCGGGACAGGGGCCTACGAGCAGTACTTC. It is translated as CAISLGTGAYEQYF.

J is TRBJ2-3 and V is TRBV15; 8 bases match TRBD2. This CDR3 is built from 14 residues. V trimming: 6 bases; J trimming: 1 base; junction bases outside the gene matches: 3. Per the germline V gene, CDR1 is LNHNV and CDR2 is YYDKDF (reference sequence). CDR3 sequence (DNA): TGTGCCACCAGGGGAGCGGGGGGCACAGATACGCAGTATTTT. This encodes CATRGAGGTDTQYF.

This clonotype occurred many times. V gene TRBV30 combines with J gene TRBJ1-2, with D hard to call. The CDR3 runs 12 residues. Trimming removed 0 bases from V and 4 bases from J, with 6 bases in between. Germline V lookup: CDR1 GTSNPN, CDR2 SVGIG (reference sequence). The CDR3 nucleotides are TGTGCCTGGAGTGTAGGCTTCTATGGCTACACCTTC. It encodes CAWSVGFYGYTF.

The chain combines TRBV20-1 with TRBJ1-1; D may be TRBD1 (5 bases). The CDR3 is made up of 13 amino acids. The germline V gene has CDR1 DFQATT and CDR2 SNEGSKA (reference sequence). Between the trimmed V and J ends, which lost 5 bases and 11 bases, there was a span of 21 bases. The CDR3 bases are TGCAGTGCTTTACTAGCGGGGGGGTTGGCGGCTTTCTTT. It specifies CSALLAGGLAAFF.

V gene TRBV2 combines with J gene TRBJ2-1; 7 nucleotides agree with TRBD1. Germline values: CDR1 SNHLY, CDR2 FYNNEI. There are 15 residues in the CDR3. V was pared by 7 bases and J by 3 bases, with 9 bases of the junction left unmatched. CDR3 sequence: CASIAGRGIYNEQFF. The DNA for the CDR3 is TGTGCCAGCATAGCAGGCAGGGGGATCTACAATGAGCAGTTCTTC.

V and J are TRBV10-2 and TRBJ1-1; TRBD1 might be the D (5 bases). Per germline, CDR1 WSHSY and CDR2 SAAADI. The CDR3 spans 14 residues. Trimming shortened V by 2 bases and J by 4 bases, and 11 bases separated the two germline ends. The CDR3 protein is CASSEVGTGTEAFF. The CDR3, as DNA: TGCGCCAGCAGTGAGGTGGGGACGGGCACTGAAGCTTTCTTT.

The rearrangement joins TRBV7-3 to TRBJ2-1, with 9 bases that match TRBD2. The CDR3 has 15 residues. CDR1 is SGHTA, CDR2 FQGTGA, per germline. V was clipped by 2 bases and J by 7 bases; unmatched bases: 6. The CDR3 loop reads CASSLGGGALNEQFF. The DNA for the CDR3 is TGTGCCAGCAGCTTAGGCGGGGGGGCTCTAAATGAGCAGTTCTTC.

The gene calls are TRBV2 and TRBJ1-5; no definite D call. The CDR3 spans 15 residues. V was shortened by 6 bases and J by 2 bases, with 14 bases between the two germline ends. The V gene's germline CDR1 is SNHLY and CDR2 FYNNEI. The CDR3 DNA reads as TGTGCCAGCAGGGCCCTCGGGGAGCGCAATCAGCCCCAGCATTTT. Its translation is CASRALGERNQPQHF.

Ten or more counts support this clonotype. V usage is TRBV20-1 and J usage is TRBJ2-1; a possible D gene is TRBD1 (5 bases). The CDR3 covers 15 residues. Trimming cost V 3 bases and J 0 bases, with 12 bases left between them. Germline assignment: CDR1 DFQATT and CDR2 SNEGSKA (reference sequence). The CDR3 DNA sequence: TGCAGTGCTAGTGGGGCGGAAAGCTCCTACAATGAGCAGTTCTTC. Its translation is CSASGAESSYNEQFF.

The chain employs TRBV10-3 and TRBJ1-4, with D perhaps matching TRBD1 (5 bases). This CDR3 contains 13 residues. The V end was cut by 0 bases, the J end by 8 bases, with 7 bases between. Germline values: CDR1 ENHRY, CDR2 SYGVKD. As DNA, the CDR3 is TGTGCCATCAGTGAGTCGAGGACAGAAAAACTGTTTTTT. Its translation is CAISESRTEKLFF.

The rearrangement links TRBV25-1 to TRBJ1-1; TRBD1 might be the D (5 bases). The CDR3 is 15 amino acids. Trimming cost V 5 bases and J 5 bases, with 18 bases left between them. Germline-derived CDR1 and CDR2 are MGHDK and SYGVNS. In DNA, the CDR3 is TGTGCCAGCAGTCTACCCTCGACCCGGGGGACTGAAGCTTTCTTT. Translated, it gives CASSLPSTRGTEAFF.

This CDR3 reads CASSEQGSSGANVLTF. The DNA of the CDR3 is TGTGCCAGCAGTGAACAGGGTAGCTCTGGGGCCAACGTCCTGACTTTC. The chain carries TRBV2 and TRBJ2-6; possible D gene TRBD1, 5 bases. Germline V lookup: CDR1 SNHLY, CDR2 FYNNEI. Trimming shortened V by 2 bases and J by 0 bases, and 8 bases separated the two germline ends. This CDR3 has 16 amino acids.

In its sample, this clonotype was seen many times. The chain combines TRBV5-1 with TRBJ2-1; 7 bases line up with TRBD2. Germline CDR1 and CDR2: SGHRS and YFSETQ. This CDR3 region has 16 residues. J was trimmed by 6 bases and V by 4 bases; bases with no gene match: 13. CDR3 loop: CASSLGGTTGGNEQFF. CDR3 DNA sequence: TGCGCCAGCAGCCTCGGGGGGACCACGGGGGGCAATGAGCAGTTCTTC.

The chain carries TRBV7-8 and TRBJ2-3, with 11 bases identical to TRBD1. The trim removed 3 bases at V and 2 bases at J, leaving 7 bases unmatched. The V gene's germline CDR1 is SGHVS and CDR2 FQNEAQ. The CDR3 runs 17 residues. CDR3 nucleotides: TGTGCCAGCAGCTTCACCGGGACAGGGGGATTCACAGATACGCAGTATTTT. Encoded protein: CASSFTGTGGFTDTQYF.